Listed below are T cell receptor beta chains from one sample, sequenced in a study of blood T cells in healthy people across ages. TCRdb re-derived calls from the 5' RACE reads in MiXCR, one entry per CDR3 protein. The sample has approximately 730,000 distinct CDR3 sequences, more than 40% seen once. Sequenced sample: blood. Every receptor here comes from a woman in her sixties in good health. The CDR3 runs from the conserved cysteine through the conserved F or W. The D gene is left open where the match is weak. Clone sizes are given selectively: once, few, many, or a class where the clone is expanded.

J gene,V gene,D gene,clone size,CDR3 length,CDR3 DNA,CDR3 protein
TRBJ2-1,TRBV25-1,NA,NA,16,TGTGCCAGCAGTGAATCTTGGGGGCGGGCCTACAGTGAGCAGTTCTTC,CASSESWGRAYSEQFF
TRBJ1-4,TRBV4-3,NA,few,17,TGCGCCAGCAGCCAAGATCCCCTCGGGGGAGCTAATGAAAAACTGTTTTTT,CASSQDPLGGANEKLFF
TRBJ2-2,TRBV20-1,NA,NA,14,TGCAGTGTTCCCGGACAGTCGAACACCGGGGAGCTGTTTTTT,CSVPGQSNTGELFF
TRBJ2-1,TRBV21-1,NA,few,17,TGTGCCAGCAGCACCTCGGGACTAGCGGGAGGAAACAATGAGCAGTTCTTC,CASSTSGLAGGNNEQFF
TRBJ1-1,TRBV20-1,NA,NA,12,TGCAGTGCCTGCAAAGAGGGGACTGAAGCTTTCTTT,CSACKEGTEAFF
TRBJ2-1,TRBV20-1,TRBD1,NA,16,TGCAGTGCTAGAGAACCGGGACAGGGGGCCTCCAATGAGCAGTTCTTC,CSAREPGQGASNEQFF
TRBJ2-7,TRBV12-3/TRBV12-4,NA,few,14,TGTGCCAGCAATGGGTTCAGGGGATTCAACGAGCAGTACTTC,CASNGFRGFNEQYF
TRBJ2-5,TRBV11-2,NA,NA,15,TGTGCCAGCAGCTTAGATGACGGGGCTCAAGAGACCCAGTACTTC,CASSLDDGAQETQYF
TRBJ2-3,TRBV5-1,TRBD2,many,15,TGCGCCAGCAGTTCCGACGCGGGGGGCACAGATACGCAGTATTTT,CASSSDAGGTDTQYF
TRBJ1-1,TRBV20-1,NA,NA,12,TGCGGTGCCGCAGCAGGGGCGACTGAAGCTTTCTTT,CGAAAGATEAFF
TRBJ2-5,TRBV7-7,TRBD2,NA,13,TGTGCCAGCAGCTCGTCGAGCGGGAATGAGCAGTACTTC,CASSSSSGNEQYF
TRBJ1-2,TRBV2,NA,NA,15,TGTGCCAGCAGTGGAGAGGCCAGGGCATCGTCAGGCTACACCTTC,CASSGEARASSGYTF
TRBJ2-3,TRBV29-1,NA,NA,14,TGCAGCGTTGAAGTACAATCTCGAGGAGGGGCGCAGTATTTT,CSVEVQSRGGAQYF
TRBJ2-7,TRBV11-3,NA,few,15,TGTGCCAGCAGCTTAGATGGGGGTCCAACCTACGAGCAGTACTTC,CASSLDGGPTYEQYF
TRBJ2-1,TRBV6-2/TRBV6-3,TRBD2,NA,15,TGTGCCAGCAGTAACCGGACTAGCGGATACAATGAGCAGTTCTTC,CASSNRTSGYNEQFF
TRBJ2-7,TRBV7-2,NA,NA,12,TGTGCCAGCGGCTTGGACTACTACGAGCAGTACTTC,CASGLDYYEQYF
TRBJ2-3,TRBV3-1,NA,few,13,TGTGCCAGCAGCCAATCTCAGGGAGATACGCAGTATTTT,CASSQSQGDTQYF
TRBJ1-1,TRBV12-3/TRBV12-4,NA,NA,13,TGTGCCAGCAGTAAAACAGGGCAGGCCGAAGCTTTCTTT,CASSKTGQAEAFF
TRBJ2-1,TRBV2,NA,NA,15,TGTGCCAGCAGTAGGGGTCGGGGGCCAGGCAATGAGCAGTTCTTC,CASSRGRGPGNEQFF
TRBJ2-2,TRBV5-1,TRBD1,once,15,TGCGCCAGCAGCCGGGGACAGGGGGCCGCCGGGGAGCTGTTTTTT,CASSRGQGAAGELFF